This TCR beta chain was observed in a study of blood T cell repertoires in COVID-19. The ends were cut back, 3 bases at V and 8 bases at J, with 10 bases in the middle. The CDR3 spans 12 residues. Germline lookup yields CDR1 LGHDT and CDR2 YNNKEL (reference sequence). Assay: immunoSEQ multiplex PCR; the TCRdb copy retains only in-frame clones and omits some. The table includes more than 70,000 clones, 75% to 90% detected once. Material: peripheral blood. The clonotype was recovered from a woman aged 80 or over with acute or convalescent COVID-19. The chain employs TRBV3-1 (or the pseudogene TRBV3-2) and TRBJ1-1; D ambiguous. The CDR3 region is CASSHAHEEAFF. The CDR3 DNA reads as TGTGCCAGCAGCCATGCCCACGAGGAAGCTTTCTTT.